This TCR beta chain was captured by sequencing in a study of T cells in lung cancer brain metastases. Method: immunoSEQ multiplex PCR; TCRdb's copy keeps in-frame clones and lacks some. The table has 2,000 or so clones, roughly 90% seen once. The CDR3 is 15 amino acids. CDR1 and CDR2 from the germline V gene are MNHEY and SVGAGI. V was trimmed by 4 bases and J by 2 bases, leaving 13 bases between them. The rearrangement links TRBV6-5 to TRBJ2-3; unclear D gene. The receptor was isolated from a woman in her forties or fifties with non-small cell lung cancer that had spread to the brain. Material for sequencing was tumor tissue from a brain metastasis. The CDR3 DNA follows: TGTGCCAGCAGTTTAATTGCGGCGAACACAGATACGCAGTATTTT. Translating it yields CASSLIAANTDTQYF.